Following are 6 T cell receptor beta chains from one sample sequenced in a study of identifying expanded T cells in peripheral blood. Only in-frame clones appear in the TCRdb table, and some are missing; sequencing was by immunoSEQ multiplex PCR. The sample yields 70,000 or so clones, 90% seen once. Sequenced sample: blood. These receptors came from a person aged 18 to 75 in good health.

This rearrangement joins TRBV5-8 to TRBJ1-2; 12 bases fit TRBD1. Germline-derived CDR1 and CDR2 are SGHTS and YDEGEE. The CDR3 consists of 16 residues. V lost 3 bases and J lost 6; bases outside the gene matches: 9. In DNA form, the CDR3 reads TGTGCCAGCAGCTCCTATATCGGGACAGGGGGCAATGGCTACACCTTC. This gives the protein CASSSYIGTGGNGYTF.

The chain joins TRBV29-1 to TRBJ2-1; 7 bases map to TRBD1. Germline CDR1 and CDR2: SQVTM and ANQGSEA. The CDR3 covers 15 residues. J lost 3 bases, V lost 3 bases, and 8 bases had no gene match. The CDR3 sequence is CSVDPGTVRYNEQFF. Written as DNA, the CDR3 is TGCAGCGTTGATCCGGGGACAGTTCGCTACAATGAGCAGTTCTTC.

The chain links TRBV7-2 to TRBJ1-5; D is perhaps TRBD1 (5 bases). Trimming stripped 5 bases from V and 6 bases from J, with 8 bases between. This CDR3 has 12 amino acids. Germline CDR1 and CDR2: SGHTA and FQGNSA. CDR3 region: CASSPGGQPQHF. In DNA, the CDR3 is TGTGCCAGCAGCCCCGGGGGTCAGCCCCAGCATTTT.

This clone was detected a few times. The CDR3 DNA is TGCGCCAGCAGTCCCGATCTAGTACAGGGAAGGGACCTTCGTCCCTACGAGCAGTACTTC. This codes for CASSPDLVQGRDLRPYEQYF. The chain employs TRBV23-1 and TRBJ2-7; maybe TRBD1 (6 bases). TRBV23-1 is an ORF; its function is uncertain. With 4 bases removed from V and 2 bases from J, the gap between germline ends came to 30 bases. The CDR3 extends over 20 amino acids.

This rearrangement joins TRBV5-1 to TRBJ2-2, with D tentatively TRBD2 (7 bases). From germline, CDR1 is SGHRS and CDR2 YFSETQ. Trimming removed 2 bases at V and 6 bases at J, with 14 bases between. The CDR3 is 15 residues long. The CDR3 sequence is CASSFLPGGSGELFF. The CDR3 DNA follows: TGCGCCAGCAGCTTCCTCCCGGGGGGCTCCGGGGAGCTGTTTTTT.

The chain joins TRBV6-5 to TRBJ2-1, with 9 bases aligning to TRBD2. Trimming removed 5 bases from V and 5 bases from J; junction bases left unmatched: 7. The CDR3 is made up of 15 amino acids. The germline V gene has CDR1 MNHEY and CDR2 SVGAGI. CDR3: CASSIELAGHNEQFF. For the CDR3, the DNA is TGTGCCAGCAGTATCGAACTAGCGGGCCACAATGAGCAGTTCTTC.